The TCR beta chain under discussion was sequenced for a study of CXCR3-negative and CXCR3-positive naive CD8 T cells. Via 5' RACE with UMI labels, TRB cDNA libraries were prepared. For each CDR3 protein, TCRdb gives one entry from its re-call of the 5' RACE reads, without DNA. The sample totals 70,000 to 100,000 distinct CDR3 sequences. The length of the CDR3 is 12 residues. CDR1 is SQVTM, CDR2 ANQGSEA, per germline. V usage is TRBV29-1 and J usage is TRBJ2-5; TCRdb's D gene call, TRBD2, goes unchecked for lack of DNA. Sequences were obtained from naive CXCR3- CD8+ T cells from blood. Subset noted: CD45RO-CCR7+CD27+CD95- naive CD8+ T cells lacking CXCR3 (TNR3-). This clonotype was sampled from a human donor in good health. Some clones in this sample may be carry-over from other donors' samples. The CDR3 protein is CSVVNRAETQYF.